A single sample is the source of the 3 T cell receptor beta chains below, sequenced in a study of T cells after yellow fever vaccination. TCRdb fed the 5' RACE reads into MiXCR, producing one record per CDR3 protein. The sample carries 150,000 to 200,000 distinct CDR3 sequences, over 7% recorded once. Material: CD8+ T cells sorted from PBMCs, obtained 45 days after the yellow fever booster vaccination. Source of these receptors: a man in his late teens or twenties who received the YFV17D yellow fever vaccine.

The chain couples TRBV27 to TRBJ1-2; 7 bases match TRBD1. CDR1 and CDR2 from the germline V gene are MNHEY and SMNVEV (reference sequence). CDR3 length: 16 residues. Trimming took 3 bases from V and 0 from J; bases not matched to a gene: 7. CDR3 in amino acids: CASSFARGKANYGYTF. CDR3 sequence (DNA): TGTGCCAGCAGTTTCGCCAGGGGGAAGGCTAACTATGGCTACACCTTC.

This clonotype was counted only a few times. The chain is built from TRBV19 and TRBJ2-3; no clear D gene. In germline, CDR1 is LNHDA, CDR2 SQIVND (reference sequence). This CDR3 contains 14 residues. The germline V and J ends were trimmed by 4 bases and 2 bases, with 10 bases remaining between them. CDR3 nucleotide sequence: TGTGCCAGTAGTACTAGTGAGTACACAGATACGCAGTATTTT. Residues: CASSTSEYTDTQYF.

The chain links TRBV6-5 to TRBJ2-2; 9 bases match TRBD1. This CDR3 contains 15 residues. Germline assignment: CDR1 MNHEY and CDR2 SVGAGI. The J segment lost 5 bases and the V segment lost 2 bases, leaving 3 bases of the junction unmatched. The CDR3: CASSYDRGRTGELFF. The CDR3 nucleotides are TGTGCCAGCAGTTACGACAGGGGGAGGACCGGGGAGCTGTTTTTT.